This T cell receptor beta chain was sequenced for a study of T-cell reconstitution after alpha-beta-depleted transplantation in children. Study outcomes and limitations: Most T-cell counts and diversity one year after the transplant came from T cells that were newly produced. Alpha-beta T cells present about two months after transplant were reported to originate from several hundred expanded graft clones.

Unique molecular identifiers featured in how the TCRbeta library was prepared. MiXCR, run by TCRdb on the PCR reads, gives a single entry per CDR3 protein. The sample shows about 250,000 distinct CDR3 sequences, roughly a quarter of them seen only once. This clonotype was detected a few times. Its target is not known. CDR3 length: 17 amino acids. From germline, CDR1 is SGHDT and CDR2 YYEEEE. The V segment lost 6 bases and the J segment 5 bases; nucleotides outside the gene matches: 20. This TCR derives from a female patient aged 2-15 years who had a stem cell transplant for congenital amegakaryocytic thrombocytopenia, so the T cells may come from the graft donor. V usage is TRBV5-6 and J usage is TRBJ2-7; 7 bases match TRBD1. The specimen comprised PBMCs, mostly from graft donor cells, sampled 360 days after TCRalphabeta/CD19-depleted stem cell transplant. Here the CDR3 reads CASNLGPPGTAMHEQYF. In DNA, the CDR3 is TGTGCCAGCAACCTGGGCCCCCCCGGGACAGCGATGCACGAGCAGTACTTC. Combining the CDR3 with reference TRBV5-6 and TRBJ2-7 gives the whole variable domain DAGVTQSPTHLIKTRGQQVTLRCSPKSGHDTVSWYQQALGQGPQFIFQYYEEEERQRGNFPDRFSGHQFPNYSSELNVNALLLGDSALYLCASNLGPPGTAMHEQYFGPGTRLTVT.